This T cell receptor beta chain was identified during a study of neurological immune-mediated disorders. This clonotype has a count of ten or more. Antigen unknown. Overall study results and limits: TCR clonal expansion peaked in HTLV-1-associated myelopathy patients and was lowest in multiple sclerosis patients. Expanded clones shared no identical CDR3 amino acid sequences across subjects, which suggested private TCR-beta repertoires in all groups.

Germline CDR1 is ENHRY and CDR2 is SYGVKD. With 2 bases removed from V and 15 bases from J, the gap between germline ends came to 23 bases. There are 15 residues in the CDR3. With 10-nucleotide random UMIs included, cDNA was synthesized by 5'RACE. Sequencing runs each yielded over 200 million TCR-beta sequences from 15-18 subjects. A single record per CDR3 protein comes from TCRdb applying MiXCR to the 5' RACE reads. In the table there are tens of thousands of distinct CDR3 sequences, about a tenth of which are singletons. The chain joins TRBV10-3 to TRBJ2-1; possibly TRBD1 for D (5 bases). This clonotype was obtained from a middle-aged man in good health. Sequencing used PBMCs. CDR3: CAISEANMGRDAGFF. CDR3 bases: TGTGCCATCAGTGAGGCCAACATGGGCAGGGATGCTGGGTTCTTC.